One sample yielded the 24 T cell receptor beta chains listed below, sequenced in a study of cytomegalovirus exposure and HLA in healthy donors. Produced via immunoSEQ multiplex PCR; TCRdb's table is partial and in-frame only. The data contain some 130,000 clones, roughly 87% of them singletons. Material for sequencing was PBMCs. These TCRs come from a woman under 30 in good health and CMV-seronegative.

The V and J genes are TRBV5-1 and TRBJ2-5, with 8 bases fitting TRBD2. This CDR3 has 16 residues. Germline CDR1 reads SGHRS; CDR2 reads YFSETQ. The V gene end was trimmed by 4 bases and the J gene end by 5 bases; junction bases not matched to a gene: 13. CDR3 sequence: CASSPGGPGAFETQYF. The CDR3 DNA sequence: TGCGCCAGCAGCCCGGGGGGGCCGGGGGCGTTTGAGACCCAGTACTTC.

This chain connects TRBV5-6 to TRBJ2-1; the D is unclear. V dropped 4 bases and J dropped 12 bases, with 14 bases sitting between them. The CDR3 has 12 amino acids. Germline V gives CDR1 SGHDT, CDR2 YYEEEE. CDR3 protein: CASSRWAVGQFF. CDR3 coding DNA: TGTGCCAGCAGCCGGTGGGCCGTAGGGCAGTTCTTC.

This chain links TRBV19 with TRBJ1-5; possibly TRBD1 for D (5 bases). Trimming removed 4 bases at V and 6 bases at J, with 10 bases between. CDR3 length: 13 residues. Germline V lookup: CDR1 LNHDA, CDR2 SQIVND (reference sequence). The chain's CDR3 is CASSKQVRQPQHF. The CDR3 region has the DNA TGTGCCAGTAGTAAACAGGTTCGTCAGCCCCAGCATTTT. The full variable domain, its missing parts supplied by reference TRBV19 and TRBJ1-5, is DGGITQSPKYLFRKEGQNVTLSCEQNLNHDAMYWYRQDPGQGLRLIYYSQIVNDFQKGDIAEGYSVSREKKESFPLTVTSAQKNPTAFYLCASSKQVRQPQHFGDGTRLSIL.

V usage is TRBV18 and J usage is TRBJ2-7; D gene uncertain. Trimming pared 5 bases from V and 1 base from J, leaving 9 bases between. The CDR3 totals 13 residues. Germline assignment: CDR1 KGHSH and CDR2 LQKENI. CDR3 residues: CASSATPSYEQYF. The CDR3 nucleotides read TGTGCCAGCTCAGCGACTCCGTCCTACGAGCAGTACTTC.

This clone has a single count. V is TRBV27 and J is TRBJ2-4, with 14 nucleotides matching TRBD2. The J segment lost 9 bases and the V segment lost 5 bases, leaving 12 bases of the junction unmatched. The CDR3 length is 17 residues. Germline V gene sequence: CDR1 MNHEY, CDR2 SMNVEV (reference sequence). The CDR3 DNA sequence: TGTGCCAGCAGTGCCCTGACTAGCGGGGGGGCTGGGAGCATTCAGTACTTC. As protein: CASSALTSGGAGSIQYF.

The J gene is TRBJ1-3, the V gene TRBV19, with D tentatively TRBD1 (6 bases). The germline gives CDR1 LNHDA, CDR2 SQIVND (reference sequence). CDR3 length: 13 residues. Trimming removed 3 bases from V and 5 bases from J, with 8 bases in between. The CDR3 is CASSIQGRNTIYF. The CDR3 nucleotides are TGTGCCAGTAGTATCCAGGGGCGAAACACCATATATTTT. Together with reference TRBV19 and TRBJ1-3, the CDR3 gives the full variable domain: DGGITQSPKYLFRKEGQNVTLSCEQNLNHDAMYWYRQDPGQGLRLIYYSQIVNDFQKGDIAEGYSVSREKKESFPLTVTSAQKNPTAFYLCASSIQGRNTIYFGEGSWLTVV.

The CDR3 nucleotides read TGTGCCAGCAGCCCAGAACCTAACTATGGCTACACCTTC. It codes for CASSPEPNYGYTF. The chain links TRBV7-3 to TRBJ1-2; D gene uncertain. V gave up 5 bases and J gave up 0 bases, with 7 bases separating them. Germline V CDR1 and CDR2: SGHTA, FQGTGA. The CDR3 contains 13 residues.

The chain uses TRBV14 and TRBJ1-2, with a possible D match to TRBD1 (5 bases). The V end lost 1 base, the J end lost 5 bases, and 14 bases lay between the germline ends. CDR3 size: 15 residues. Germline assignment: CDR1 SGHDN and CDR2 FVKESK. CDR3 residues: CASSQVDGRGYGYTF. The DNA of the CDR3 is TGTGCCAGCAGCCAAGTGGATGGTAGGGGTTATGGCTACACCTTC.

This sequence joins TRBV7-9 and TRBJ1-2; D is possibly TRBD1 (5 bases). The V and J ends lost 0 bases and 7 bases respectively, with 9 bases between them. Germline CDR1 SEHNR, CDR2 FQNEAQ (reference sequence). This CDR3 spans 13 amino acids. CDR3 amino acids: CASSLAPGGGYTF. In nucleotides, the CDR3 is TGTGCCAGCAGCTTAGCCCCCGGGGGTGGCTACACCTTC.

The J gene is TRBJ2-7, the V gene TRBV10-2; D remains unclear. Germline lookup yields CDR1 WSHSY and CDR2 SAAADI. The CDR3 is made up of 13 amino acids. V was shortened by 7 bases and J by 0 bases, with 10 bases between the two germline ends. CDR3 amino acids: CASTGGNSYEQYF. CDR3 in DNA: TGCGCCAGCACCGGCGGTAACTCCTACGAGCAGTACTTC.

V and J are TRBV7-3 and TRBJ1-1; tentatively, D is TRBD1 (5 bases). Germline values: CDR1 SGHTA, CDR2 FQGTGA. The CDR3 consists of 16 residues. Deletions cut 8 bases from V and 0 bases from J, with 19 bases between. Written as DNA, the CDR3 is TGTGCCAGCGGACTAAGGGGTCCGAGGGTGAACACTGAAGCTTTCTTT. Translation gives CASGLRGPRVNTEAFF.

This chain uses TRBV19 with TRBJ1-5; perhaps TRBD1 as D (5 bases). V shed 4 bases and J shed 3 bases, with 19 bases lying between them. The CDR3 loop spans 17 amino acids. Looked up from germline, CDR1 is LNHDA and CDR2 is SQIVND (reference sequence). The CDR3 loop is CASSRAARATSNQPQHF. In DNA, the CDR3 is TGTGCCAGTAGTAGGGCTGCCAGGGCCACTTCCAATCAGCCCCAGCATTTT.

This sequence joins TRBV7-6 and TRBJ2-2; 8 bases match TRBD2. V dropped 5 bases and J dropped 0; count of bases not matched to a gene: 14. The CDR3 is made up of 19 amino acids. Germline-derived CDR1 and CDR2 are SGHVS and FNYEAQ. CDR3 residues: CASSHIAGKPFANTGELFF. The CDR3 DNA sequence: TGTGCCAGCAGCCATATAGCGGGAAAACCCTTCGCGAACACCGGGGAGCTGTTTTTT.

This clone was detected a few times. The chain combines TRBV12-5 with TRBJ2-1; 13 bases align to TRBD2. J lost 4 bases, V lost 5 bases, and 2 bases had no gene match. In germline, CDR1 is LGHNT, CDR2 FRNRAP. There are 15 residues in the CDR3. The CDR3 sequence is CASGPGLAGYNEQFF. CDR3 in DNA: TGTGCTAGTGGTCCGGGACTAGCGGGGTACAATGAGCAGTTCTTC.

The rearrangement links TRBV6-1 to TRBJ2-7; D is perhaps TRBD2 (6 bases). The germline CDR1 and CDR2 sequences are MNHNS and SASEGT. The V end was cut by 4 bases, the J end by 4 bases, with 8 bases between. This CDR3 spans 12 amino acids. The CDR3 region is CASSGGGYEQYF. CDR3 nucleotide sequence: TGTGCCAGCAGTGGGGGAGGTTACGAGCAGTACTTC.

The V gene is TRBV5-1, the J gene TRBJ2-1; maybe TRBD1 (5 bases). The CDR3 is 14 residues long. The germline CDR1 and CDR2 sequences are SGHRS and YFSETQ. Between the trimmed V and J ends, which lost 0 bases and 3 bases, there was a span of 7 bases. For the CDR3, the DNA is TGCGCCAGCAGCTTGGAGGGGATCTACAATGAGCAGTTCTTC. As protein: CASSLEGIYNEQFF.

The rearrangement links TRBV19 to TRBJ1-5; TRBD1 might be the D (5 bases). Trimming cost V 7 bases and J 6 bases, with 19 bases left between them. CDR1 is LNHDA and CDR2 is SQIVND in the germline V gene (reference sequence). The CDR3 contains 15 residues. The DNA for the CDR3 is TGTGCCAGTAAGGGGAACTGGCAGGGAGGTCAGCCCCAGCATTTT. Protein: CASKGNWQGGQPQHF.

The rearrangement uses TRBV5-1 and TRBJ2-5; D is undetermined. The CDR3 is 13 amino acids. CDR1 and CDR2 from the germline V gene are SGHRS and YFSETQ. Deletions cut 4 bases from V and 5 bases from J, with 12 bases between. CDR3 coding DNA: TGCGCCAGCAGCGATCCCCCCAGGGAGACCCAGTACTTC. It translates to CASSDPPRETQYF. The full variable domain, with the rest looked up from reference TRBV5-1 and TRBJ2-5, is KAGVTQTPRYLIKTRGQQVTLSCSPISGHRSVSWYQQTPGQGLQFLFEYFSETQRNKGNFPGRFSGRQFSNSRSEMNVSTLELGDSALYLCASSDPPRETQYFGPGTRLLVL.

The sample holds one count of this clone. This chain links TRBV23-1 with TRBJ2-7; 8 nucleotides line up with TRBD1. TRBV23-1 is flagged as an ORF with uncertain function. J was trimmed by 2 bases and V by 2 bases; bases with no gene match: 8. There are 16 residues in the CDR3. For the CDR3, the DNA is TGCGCCAGCAGTCAAGGCATAGGACAGGGACCCTACGAGCAGTACTTC. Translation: CASSQGIGQGPYEQYF.

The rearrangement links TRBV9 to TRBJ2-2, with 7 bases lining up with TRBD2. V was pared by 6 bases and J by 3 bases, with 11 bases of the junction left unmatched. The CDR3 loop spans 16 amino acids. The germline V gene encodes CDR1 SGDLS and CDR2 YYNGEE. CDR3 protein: CASTFGAGVYTGELFF. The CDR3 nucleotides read TGTGCCAGCACCTTTGGCGCGGGGGTTTACACCGGGGAGCTGTTTTTT.

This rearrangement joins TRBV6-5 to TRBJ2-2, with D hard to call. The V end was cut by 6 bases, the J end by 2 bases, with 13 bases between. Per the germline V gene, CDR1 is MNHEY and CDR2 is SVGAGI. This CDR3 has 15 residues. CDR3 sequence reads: CASRRPGDNTGELFF. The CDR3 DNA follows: TGTGCCAGCAGGCGCCCGGGTGACAACACCGGGGAGCTGTTTTTT.

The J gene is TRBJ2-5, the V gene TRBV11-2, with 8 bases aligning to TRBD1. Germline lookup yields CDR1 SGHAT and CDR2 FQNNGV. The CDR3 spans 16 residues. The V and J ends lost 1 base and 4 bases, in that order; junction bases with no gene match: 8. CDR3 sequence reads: CASSLGGTGYRETQYF. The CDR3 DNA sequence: TGTGCCAGCAGCTTAGGGGGGACAGGATACAGAGAGACCCAGTACTTC.

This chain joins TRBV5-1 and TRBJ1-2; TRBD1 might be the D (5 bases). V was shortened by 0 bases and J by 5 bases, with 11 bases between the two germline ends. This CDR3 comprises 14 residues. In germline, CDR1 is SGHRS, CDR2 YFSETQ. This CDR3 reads CASSLETDLYGYTF. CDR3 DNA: TGCGCCAGCAGCTTGGAGACAGATTTATATGGCTACACCTTC.

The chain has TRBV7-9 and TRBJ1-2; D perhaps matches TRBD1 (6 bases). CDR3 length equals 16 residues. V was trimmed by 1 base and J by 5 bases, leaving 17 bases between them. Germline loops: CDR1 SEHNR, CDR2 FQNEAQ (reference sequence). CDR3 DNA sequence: TGTGCCAGCAGCTTAGATTCCGGAGGACAGAGGTATGGCTACACCTTC. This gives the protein CASSLDSGGQRYGYTF. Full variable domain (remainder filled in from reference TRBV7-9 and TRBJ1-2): DTGVSQNPRHKITKRGQNVTFRCDPISEHNRLYWYRQTLGQGPEFLTYFQNEAQLEKSRLLSDRFSAERPKGSFSTLEIQRTEQGDSAMYLCASSLDSGGQRYGYTFGSGTRLTVV.